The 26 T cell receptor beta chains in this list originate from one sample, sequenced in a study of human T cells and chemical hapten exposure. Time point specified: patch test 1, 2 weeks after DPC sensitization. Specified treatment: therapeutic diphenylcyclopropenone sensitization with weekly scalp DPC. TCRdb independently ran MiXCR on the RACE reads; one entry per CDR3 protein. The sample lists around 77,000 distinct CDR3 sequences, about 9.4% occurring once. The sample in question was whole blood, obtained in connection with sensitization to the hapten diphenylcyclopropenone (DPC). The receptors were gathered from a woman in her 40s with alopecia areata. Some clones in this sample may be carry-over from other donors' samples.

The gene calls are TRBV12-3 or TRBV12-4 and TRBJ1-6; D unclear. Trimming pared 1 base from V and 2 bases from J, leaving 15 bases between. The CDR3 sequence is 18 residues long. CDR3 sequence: CASSLDSGLGPYNSPLHF. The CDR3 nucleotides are TGTGCCAGCAGTTTAGATAGCGGGTTGGGTCCCTATAATTCACCCCTCCACTTT.

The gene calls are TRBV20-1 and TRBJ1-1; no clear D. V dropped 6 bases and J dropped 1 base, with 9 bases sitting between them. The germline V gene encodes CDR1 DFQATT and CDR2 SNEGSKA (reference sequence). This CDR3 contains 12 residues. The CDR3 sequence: CSAPGPNTEAFF. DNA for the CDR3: TGCAGTGCCCCCGGTCCGAACACTGAAGCTTTCTTT.

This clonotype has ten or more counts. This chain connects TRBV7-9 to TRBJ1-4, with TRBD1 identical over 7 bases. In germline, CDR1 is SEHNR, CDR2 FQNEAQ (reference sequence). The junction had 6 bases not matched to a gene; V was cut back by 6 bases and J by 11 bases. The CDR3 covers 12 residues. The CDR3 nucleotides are TGTGCCAGCAGTCGAGACAGGGTCAAACTGTTTTTT. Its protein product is CASSRDRVKLFF.

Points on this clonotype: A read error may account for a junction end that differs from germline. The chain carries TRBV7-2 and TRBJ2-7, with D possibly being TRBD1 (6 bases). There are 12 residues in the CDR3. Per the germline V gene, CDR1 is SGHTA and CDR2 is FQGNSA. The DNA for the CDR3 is TGTGCCAGCAGCATTGACAGGCCTCCTCTGCACTTC. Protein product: CASSIDRPPLHF.

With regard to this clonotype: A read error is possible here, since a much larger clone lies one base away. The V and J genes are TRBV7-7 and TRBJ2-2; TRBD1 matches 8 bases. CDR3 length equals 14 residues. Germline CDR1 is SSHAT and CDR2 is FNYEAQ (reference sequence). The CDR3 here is CASGQGYDTGEPFF. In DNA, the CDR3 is TGTGCTAGCGGACAGGGTTATGACACCGGGGAGCCGTTTTTT.

Here the CDR3 DNA reads TGTGCCAGCAGCTTAGGACTCCTGTACTCCTACGAGCAGTACTTC. Protein: CASSLGLLYSYEQYF. The chain joins TRBV7-2 to TRBJ2-7, with D unclear. The CDR3 loop spans 15 amino acids. Between the trimmed V and J ends, which lost 1 base and 0 bases, there was a span of 10 bases. Germline V gives CDR1 SGHTA, CDR2 FQGNSA. The entire variable domain, with the rest obtained from reference TRBV7-2 and TRBJ2-7, is as follows: GAGVSQSPSNKVTEKGKDVELRCDPISGHTALYWYRQSLGQGLEFLIYFQGNSAPDKSGLPSDRFSAERTGGSVSTLTIQRTQQEDSAVYLCASSLGLLYSYEQYFGPGTRLTVT.

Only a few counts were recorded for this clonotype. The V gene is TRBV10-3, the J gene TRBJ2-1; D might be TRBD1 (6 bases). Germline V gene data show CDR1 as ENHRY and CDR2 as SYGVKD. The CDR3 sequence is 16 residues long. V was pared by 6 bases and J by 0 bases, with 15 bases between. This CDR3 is CAISRQASSSYNEQFF. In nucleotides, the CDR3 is TGTGCCATCAGCCGACAGGCCTCGAGCTCCTACAATGAGCAGTTCTTC.

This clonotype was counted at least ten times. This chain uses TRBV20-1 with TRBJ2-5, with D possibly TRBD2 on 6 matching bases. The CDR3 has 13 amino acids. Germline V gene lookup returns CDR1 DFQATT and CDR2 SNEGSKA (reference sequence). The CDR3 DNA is TGCAGCACCAAGGGGAGCGGGCTTGGGGCCCAGTACTTC. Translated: CSTKGSGLGAQYF.

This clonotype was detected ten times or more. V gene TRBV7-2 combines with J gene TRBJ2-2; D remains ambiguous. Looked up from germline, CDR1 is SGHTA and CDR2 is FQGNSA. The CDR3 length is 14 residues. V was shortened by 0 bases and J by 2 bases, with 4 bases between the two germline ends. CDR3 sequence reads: CASSLALNTGELFF. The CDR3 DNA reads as TGTGCCAGCAGCTTAGCGCTCAACACCGGGGAGCTGTTTTTT.

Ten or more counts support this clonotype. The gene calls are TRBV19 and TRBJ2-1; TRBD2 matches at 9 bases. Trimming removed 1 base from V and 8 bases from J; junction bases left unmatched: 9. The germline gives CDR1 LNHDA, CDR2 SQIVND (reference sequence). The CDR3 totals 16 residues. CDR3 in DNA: TGTGCCAGTAGTATAGGTGTCCAGCGGGGGGACTATGAGCAGTTCTTC. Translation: CASSIGVQRGDYEQFF.

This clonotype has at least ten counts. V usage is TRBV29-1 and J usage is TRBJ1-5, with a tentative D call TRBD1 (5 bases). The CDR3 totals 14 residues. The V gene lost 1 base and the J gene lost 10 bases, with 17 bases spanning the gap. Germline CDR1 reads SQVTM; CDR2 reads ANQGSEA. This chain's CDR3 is CSVEVGRPGGPQHF. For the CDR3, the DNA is TGCAGCGTTGAAGTGGGACGGCCCGGCGGTCCCCAGCATTTT. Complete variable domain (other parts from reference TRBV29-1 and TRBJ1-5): SAVISQKPSRDICQRGTSLTIQCQVDSQVTMMFWYRQQPGQSLTLIATANQGSEATYESGFVIDKFPISRPNLTFSTLTVSNMSPEDSSIYLCSVEVGRPGGPQHFGDGTRLSIL.

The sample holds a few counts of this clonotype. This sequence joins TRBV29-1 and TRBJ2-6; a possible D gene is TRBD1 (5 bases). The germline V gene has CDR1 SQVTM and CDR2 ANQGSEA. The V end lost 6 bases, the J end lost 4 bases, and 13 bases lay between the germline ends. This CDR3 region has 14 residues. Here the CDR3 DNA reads TGCAGCGTACTGGGGCCTTCCGGGGCCAACGTCCTGACTTTC. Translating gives CSVLGPSGANVLTF.

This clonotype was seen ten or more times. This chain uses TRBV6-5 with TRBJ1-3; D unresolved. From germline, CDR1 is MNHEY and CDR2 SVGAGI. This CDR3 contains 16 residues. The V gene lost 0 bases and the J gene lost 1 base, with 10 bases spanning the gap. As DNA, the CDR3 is TGTGCCAGCAGTTACTCGGTCCTGGGATCTGGAAACACCATATATTTT. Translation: CASSYSVLGSGNTIYF.

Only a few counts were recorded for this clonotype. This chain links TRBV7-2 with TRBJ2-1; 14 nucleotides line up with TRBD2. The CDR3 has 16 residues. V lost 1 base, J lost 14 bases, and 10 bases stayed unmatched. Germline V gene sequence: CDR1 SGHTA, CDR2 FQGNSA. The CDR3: CASSLGGTSGGKWKFF. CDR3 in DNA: TGTGCCAGCAGCTTAGGCGGGACTAGCGGGGGCAAGTGGAAGTTCTTC.

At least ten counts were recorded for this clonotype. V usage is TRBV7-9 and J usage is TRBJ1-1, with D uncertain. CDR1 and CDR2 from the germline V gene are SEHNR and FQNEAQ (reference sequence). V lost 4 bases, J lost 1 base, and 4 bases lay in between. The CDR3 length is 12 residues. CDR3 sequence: CASSWENTEAFF. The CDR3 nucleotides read TGTGCCAGCAGCTGGGAGAACACTGAAGCTTTCTTT.

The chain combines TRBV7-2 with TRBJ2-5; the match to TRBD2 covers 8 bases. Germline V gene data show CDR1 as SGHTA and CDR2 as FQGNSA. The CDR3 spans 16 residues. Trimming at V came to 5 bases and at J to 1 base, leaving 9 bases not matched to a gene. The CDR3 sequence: CASSPPLTSGQETQYF. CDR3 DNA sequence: TGTGCCAGCAGCCCCCCCCTCACTAGCGGCCAAGAGACCCAGTACTTC.

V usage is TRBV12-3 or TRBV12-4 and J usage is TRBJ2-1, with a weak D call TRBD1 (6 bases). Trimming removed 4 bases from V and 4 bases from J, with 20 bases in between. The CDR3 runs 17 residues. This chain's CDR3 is CASSSIQGSIGYNEQFF. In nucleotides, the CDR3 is TGTGCCAGCAGTTCGATACAGGGATCCATAGGGTACAATGAGCAGTTCTTC.

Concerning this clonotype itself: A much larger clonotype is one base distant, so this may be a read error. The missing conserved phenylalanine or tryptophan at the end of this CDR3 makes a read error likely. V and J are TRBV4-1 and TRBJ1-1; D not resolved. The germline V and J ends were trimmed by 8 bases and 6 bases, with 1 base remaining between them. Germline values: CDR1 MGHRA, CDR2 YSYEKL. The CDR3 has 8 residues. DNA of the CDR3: TGCGCCAGCCCTGAAGCTTTCCTT. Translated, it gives CASPEAFL.

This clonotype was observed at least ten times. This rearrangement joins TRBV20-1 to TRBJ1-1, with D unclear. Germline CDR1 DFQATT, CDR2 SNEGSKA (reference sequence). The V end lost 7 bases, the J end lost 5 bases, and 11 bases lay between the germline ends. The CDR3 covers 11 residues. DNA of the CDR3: TGCAGTGTGGGAAGATATACTGAAGCTTTCTTT. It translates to CSVGRYTEAFF.

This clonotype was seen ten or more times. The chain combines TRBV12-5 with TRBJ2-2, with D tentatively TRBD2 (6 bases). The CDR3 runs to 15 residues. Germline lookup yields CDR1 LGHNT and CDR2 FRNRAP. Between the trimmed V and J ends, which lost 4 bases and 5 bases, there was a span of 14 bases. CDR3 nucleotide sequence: TGTGCTAGTGGTTCCCACGTTCGGGGGACCGGGGAGCTGTTTTTT. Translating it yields CASGSHVRGTGELFF.

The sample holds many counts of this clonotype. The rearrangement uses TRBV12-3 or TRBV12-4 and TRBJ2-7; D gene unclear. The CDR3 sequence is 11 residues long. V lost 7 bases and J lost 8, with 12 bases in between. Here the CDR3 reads CASTRGKKQYF. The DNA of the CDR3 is TGTGCCAGCACTCGCGGAAAGAAGCAGTACTTC.

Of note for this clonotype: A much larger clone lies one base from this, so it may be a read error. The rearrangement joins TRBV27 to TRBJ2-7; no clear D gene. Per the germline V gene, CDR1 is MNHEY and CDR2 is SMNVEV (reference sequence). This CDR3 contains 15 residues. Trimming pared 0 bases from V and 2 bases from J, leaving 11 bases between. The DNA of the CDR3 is TGTGCCAGCAGTTTATCGGGCAGGTTCACCTACGAGCAGTACTTC. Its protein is CASSLSGRFTYEQYF.

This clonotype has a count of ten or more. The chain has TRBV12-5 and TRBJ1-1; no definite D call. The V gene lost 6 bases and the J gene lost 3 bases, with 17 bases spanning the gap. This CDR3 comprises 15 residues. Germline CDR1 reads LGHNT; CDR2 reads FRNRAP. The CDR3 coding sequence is TGTGCTAGTGGAGATAGAGGGATCGTGGACACTGAAGCTTTCTTT. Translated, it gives CASGDRGIVDTEAFF. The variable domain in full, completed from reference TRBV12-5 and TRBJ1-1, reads DARVTQTPRHKVTEMGQEVTMRCQPILGHNTVFWYRQTMMQGLELLAYFRNRAPLDDSGMPKDRFSAEMPDATLATLKIQPSEPRDSAVYFCASGDRGIVDTEAFFGQGTRLTVV.

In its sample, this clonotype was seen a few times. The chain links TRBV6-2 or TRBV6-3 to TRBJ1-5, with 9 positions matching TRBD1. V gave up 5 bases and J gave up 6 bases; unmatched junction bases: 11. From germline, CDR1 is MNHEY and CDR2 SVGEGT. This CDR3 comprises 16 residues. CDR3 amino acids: CASSRLTGGFGQPQHF. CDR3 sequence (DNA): TGTGCCAGCAGTCGACTAACAGGGGGCTTCGGTCAGCCCCAGCATTTT.

The CDR3 nucleotides read TGTGCCATCAGCGAGGACGGATCAGAGAACACTGAAGCTTTCTTT. This translates into CAISEDGSENTEAFF. This rearrangement joins TRBV10-3 to TRBJ1-1; D is uncertain. CDR3 length: 15 amino acids. The germline gives CDR1 ENHRY, CDR2 SYGVKD. Trimming stripped 6 bases from V and 1 base from J, with 15 bases between.

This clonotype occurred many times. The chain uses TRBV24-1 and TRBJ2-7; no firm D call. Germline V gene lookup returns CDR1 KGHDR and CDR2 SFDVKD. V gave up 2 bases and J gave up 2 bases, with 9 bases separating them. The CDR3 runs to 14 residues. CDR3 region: CATSDSRQPYEQYF. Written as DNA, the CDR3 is TGTGCCACCAGTGATTCTCGTCAGCCCTACGAGCAGTACTTC.